These 5 T cell receptor beta chains share one sample of origin, sequenced in a study of shared clonotypes between healthy human individuals (dated by TCRdb to about 2020). The library was obtained by the immunoSEQ multiplex PCR assay. TCRdb carries this immuneACCESS record with in-frame sequences only. Its versions omit some clonotypes, under half of them owing to an unresolved V gene in the studies checked, with the rest unexplained. The table for this sample lists about 1.1 million clones; around 78% of them were counted only once. Clones ranked in the top ten supply around 0.6% of the sample. Sequences were obtained from memory CD4+ T cells from PBMCs. The cell subset or site label corresponds to: CD45RA-negative fraction. All receptors come from a man aged 18 to 30 in good health. Some clones in this sample may be carry-over from other donors' samples.

The chain has TRBV4-3 and TRBJ2-1; tentative D call: TRBD2 (5 bases). V lost 2 bases and J lost 3, with 14 bases in between. Germline V gene lookup returns CDR1 LGHNA and CDR2 YSLEER. The CDR3 covers 16 residues. CDR3 residues: CASSQRAGIYYNEQFF. In DNA form, the CDR3 reads TGCGCCAGCAGCCAAAGGGCCGGGATTTACTACAATGAGCAGTTCTTC.

Comments on this clone: A much larger clonotype is one base distant, so this may be a read error. The chain recombines TRBV4-1 with TRBJ2-3; TRBD1 aligns across 8 bases. Germline values: CDR1 MGHRA, CDR2 YSYEKL. CDR3 length equals 18 residues. The J segment lost 4 bases and the V segment lost 2 bases, leaving 14 bases of the junction unmatched. In nucleotides, the CDR3 is TGCGCCAGCAGCCAAACCTCAACCGGACAGGGCCTCGCAGATACGCAGTATTTT. Translating gives CASSQTSTGQGLADTQYF.

The chain joins TRBV2 to TRBJ2-7; 10 positions agree with TRBD1. The CDR3 covers 14 residues. Germline V gives CDR1 SNHLY, CDR2 FYNNEI. The trim removed 6 bases at V and 5 bases at J, leaving 7 bases unmatched. The CDR3 bases are TGTGCCAGCAGGCCCCGACAGGGGGCGGACGAGCAGTACTTC. It yields the protein CASRPRQGADEQYF.

In its sample, this clone was seen many times. At the DNA level, this CDR3 is encoded by other sequences in the same sample as well. V is TRBV4-2 and J is TRBJ2-5; TRBD2 agrees at 7 bases. The DNA end is more similar to TRBJ2-7, so the J call may be wrong. The length of the CDR3 is 14 residues. Germline values: CDR1 LGHNA, CDR2 YNFKEQ. The CDR3 spells CASSQDSSGYEQYF. Written as DNA, the CDR3 is TGTGCCAGCAGCCAAGATTCTAGCGGCTACGAGCAGTACTTC.

This clone was seen more than once but under ten times. The chain couples TRBV28 to TRBJ2-6; 13 bases fit TRBD2. V shed 4 bases and J 1 base; nucleotides not matched to a gene: 1. CDR3 length equals 17 residues. The germline gives CDR1 MDHEN, CDR2 SYDVKM. In DNA form, the CDR3 reads TGTGCCAGCAGTTCACTAGCGGGAGGGTCTGGGGCCAACGTCCTGACTTTC. Protein: CASSSLAGGSGANVLTF.